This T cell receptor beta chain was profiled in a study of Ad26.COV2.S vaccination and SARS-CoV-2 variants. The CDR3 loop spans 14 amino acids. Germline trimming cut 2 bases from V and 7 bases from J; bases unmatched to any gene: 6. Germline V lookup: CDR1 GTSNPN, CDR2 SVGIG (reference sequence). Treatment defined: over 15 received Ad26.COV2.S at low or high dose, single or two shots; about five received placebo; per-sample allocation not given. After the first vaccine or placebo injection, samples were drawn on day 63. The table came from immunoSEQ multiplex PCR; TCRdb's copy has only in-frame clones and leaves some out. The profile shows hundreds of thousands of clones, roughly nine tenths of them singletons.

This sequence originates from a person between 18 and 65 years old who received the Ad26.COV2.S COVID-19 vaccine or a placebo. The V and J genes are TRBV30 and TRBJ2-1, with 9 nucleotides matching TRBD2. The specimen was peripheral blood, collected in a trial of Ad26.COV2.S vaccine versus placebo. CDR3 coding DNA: TGTGCCTGGAGTCCAATAGCGGGAGTGAATGAGCAGTTCTTC. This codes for CAWSPIAGVNEQFF.